These T cell receptor beta chains were read from a single sample in a study of blood T cell repertoires in COVID-19. Method: immunoSEQ multiplex PCR; TCRdb's copy keeps in-frame clones and lacks some. This sample has about 61,000 clones, with roughly 80% found just once. The sample comprised peripheral blood. The origin of the receptors is a man aged 65 to 79 with acute or convalescent COVID-19. The CDR3 runs from the conserved cysteine through the conserved F or W. The D gene is left open where the match is weak. Rows give clone size only sometimes, using once, few, many, or a class for an expanded clone.

CDR3nt	CDR3aa	abundance	d_gene	j_gene	v_gene
TGCAGTGCTAGTCCGGGACAGGCCTATGGCTACACCTTC	CSASPGQAYGYTF	.	TRBD1	TRBJ1-2	TRBV20-1
TGTGCCAGCAGCTTAGATGCAGGGGATGGAACTGAAGCTTTCTTT	CASSLDAGDGTEAFF	.	.	TRBJ1-1	TRBV11-2
TGTGCCAGCAGCCAACTAGCGGGGGGGATCCAAGAGACCCAGTACTTC	CASSQLAGGIQETQYF	.	TRBD2	TRBJ2-5	TRBV3-1/TRBV3-2
TGTGCCAGTAGTATACGAGACGGGGATACGCAGTATTTT	CASSIRDGDTQYF	.	.	TRBJ2-3	TRBV19
TGTGCCATCAGTGAACAGGAGGGTAGCGGGGGGCACGAGCAGTACTTC	CAISEQEGSGGHEQYF	.	TRBD2	TRBJ2-7	TRBV10-3
TGTGCCATCACCCCTTCCTATAATTCACCCCTCCACTTT	CAITPSYNSPLHF	.	.	TRBJ1-6	TRBV10-3
TGCGCCAGCAGCCCGTCAGCGGGAGCAATTCGCTCTGGAAACACCATATATTTT	CASSPSAGAIRSGNTIYF	.	.	TRBJ1-3	TRBV5-1
TGTGCCAGCAGTGAAGCTGTGACACGAATACCCCAGCATTTT	CASSEAVTRIPQHF	few	.	TRBJ1-5	TRBV6-1
TGTGCCAGCAGTGCCACTTCAGGGGCTAGCGGGGCTTCTTACACAGATACGCAGTATTTT	CASSATSGASGASYTDTQYF	.	TRBD2	TRBJ2-3	TRBV6-4
TGTGCCAGCAGCTTCACCCCGGACAGGGGAAGTGGCTACACCTTC	CASSFTPDRGSGYTF	.	TRBD1	TRBJ1-2	TRBV7-9
TGCGCCAGCAGCCAACGGAGCCCCGACAGGGTCAGTACTGGGGCCAACGTCCTGACTTTC	CASSQRSPDRVSTGANVLTF	once	TRBD1	TRBJ2-6	TRBV4-1
TGTGCCAGCAGCATCCTGGCGGGAGTCAATGAGCAGTTCTTC	CASSILAGVNEQFF	once	TRBD2	TRBJ2-1	TRBV14
TGTGCCAGTAGTATCAGGCAGGGGGTGACCTACGAGCAGTACTTC	CASSIRQGVTYEQYF	few	TRBD1	TRBJ2-7	TRBV19
TGTGCCAGCAGTTCCGACAGGGTTAATCACAATCCTGTAGCAGATACGCAGTATTTT	CASSSDRVNHNPVADTQYF	.	TRBD1	TRBJ2-3	TRBV2
TGTGCCAGCAGCCACAAACTTCAGGGTAGTGAGCAGTTCTTC	CASSHKLQGSEQFF	.	.	TRBJ2-1	TRBV3-1/TRBV3-2
TGTGCCAGCAGCAAAGCGCTGAGGGAGACCCAGTACTTC	CASSKALRETQYF	.	.	TRBJ2-5	TRBV21-1
TGCGCCAGCAGCCAAGATTTGACAGAGGACGCTAACTATGGCTACACCTTC	CASSQDLTEDANYGYTF	.	.	TRBJ1-2	TRBV4-1
TGTGCCAGCAGTGAAGTCCCAGCGGGGGGGAACACAGATACGCAGTATTTT	CASSEVPAGGNTDTQYF	few	TRBD2	TRBJ2-3	TRBV2
TGCGCCAGCAGCCAGTGGGAGCTTGGGGAAAACATTCAGTACTTC	CASSQWELGENIQYF	.	.	TRBJ2-4	TRBV4-1
TGTGCCAGCAGCTCGCAGGGGGCTCAAGAGACCCAGTACTTC	CASSSQGAQETQYF	.	TRBD1	TRBJ2-5	TRBV3-1/TRBV3-2
TGTGCCAGCTCACTAAATAGCGGGGGCCTGAACACCGGGGAGCTGTTTTTT	CASSLNSGGLNTGELFF	.	TRBD2	TRBJ2-2	TRBV18
TGCGCCAGCAGCCTTGACACCAACACCGGGGAGCTGTTTTTT	CASSLDTNTGELFF	.	.	TRBJ2-2	TRBV5-1
TGCGCCAGCAGCTCATGGACAGGGCCCCAAGAGACCCAGTACTTC	CASSSWTGPQETQYF	.	TRBD1	TRBJ2-5	TRBV4-1
TGTGCCAGCAGCTTAAGGCAGGGACAGGGAGTGGCCCAGTACTTC	CASSLRQGQGVAQYF	.	TRBD1	TRBJ2-5	TRBV7-8
TGCGCCAGCAGTGCGGGTAATAGCAATCAGCCCCAGCATTTT	CASSAGNSNQPQHF	.	.	TRBJ1-5	TRBV10-1
TGTGCCAGCAGCCTTCTAGGGACAGGGCTAATGAACACTGAAGCTTTCTTT	CASSLLGTGLMNTEAFF	.	TRBD1	TRBJ1-1	TRBV11-2
TGTGCCAGCAGCGTAGCTGGGACAGGGCGAACCTTCTCAGATACGCAGTATTTT	CASSVAGTGRTFSDTQYF	.	TRBD1	TRBJ2-3	TRBV9
TGTGCCAGCAGTCTCTTGGCGGGACAGGGTAACTACACCTTC	CASSLLAGQGNYTF	.	TRBD1	TRBJ1-2	TRBV28
TGTGCCAGCAGCCCGGGAGGTGGAAACACCATATATTTT	CASSPGGGNTIYF	few	.	TRBJ1-3	TRBV7-3
TGTGCCAGCAGTTTTGGGACTAGCGGGGGGCCCACGGAGACCCAGTACTTC	CASSFGTSGGPTETQYF	.	TRBD2	TRBJ2-5	TRBV28
TGTGCCATCAGTGTACAGCTGAACACTGAAGCTTTCTTT	CAISVQLNTEAFF	.	.	TRBJ1-1	TRBV10-3
TGTGCCAGCAGCCGCGGGCAGCCCAGGGGAAACACCATATATTTT	CASSRGQPRGNTIYF	.	.	TRBJ1-3	TRBV28
TGTGCCAGCAGCACACCAGGGGGCACTGAAGCTTTCTTT	CASSTPGGTEAFF	.	TRBD1	TRBJ1-1	TRBV9
TGTGCCAGCAGTGACAGGGTGACCGGGGAGCTGTTTTTT	CASSDRVTGELFF	.	.	TRBJ2-2	TRBV6-1
TGTGCCATCAGTGATTCCAGGGGCCATCAGCCCCAGCATTTT	CAISDSRGHQPQHF	.	.	TRBJ1-5	TRBV10-3
TGTGCCAGCAGCTTTAGGGACAGGGGGGAAGAGACCCAGTACTTC	CASSFRDRGEETQYF	once	TRBD1	TRBJ2-5	TRBV7-9
TGTGCCAGCAGTTCTCGACCGGGTTTGACACCCCTCCACTTT	CASSSRPGLTPLHF	.	.	TRBJ1-6	TRBV27
TGTGCCAGCATTCCATACAGGGGGGCCGCGAACACTGAAGCTTTCTTT	CASIPYRGAANTEAFF	.	TRBD1	TRBJ1-1	TRBV28
TGCGCCAGCAGCTTGAGGACTAGCGGGGGCCCCTCTAACAATGAGCAGTTCTTC	CASSLRTSGGPSNNEQFF	.	TRBD2	TRBJ2-1	TRBV5-1
TGTGCCAGCAGCTTAGGGCTCCGCACAGATACGCAGTATTTT	CASSLGLRTDTQYF	.	.	TRBJ2-3	TRBV7-9
TGTGCCAGCAGCTTACTTTTGGGCGAGGGTGAGCAGTTCTTC	CASSLLLGEGEQFF	.	.	TRBJ2-1	TRBV7-3
TGTGCCAGTAGTTTGCGGGGAGATGAGCAGTTCTTC	CASSLRGDEQFF	.	.	TRBJ2-1	TRBV19